One sample yielded the 13 T cell receptor beta chains listed below, sequenced in a study of glioma-infiltrating T cells. The iRepertoire nested amplicon-rescue multiplex PCR amplified TCR alpha and beta CDR3s from RNA. Each CDR3 protein is one row after TCRdb ran MiXCR on the multiplex PCR reads. The sample contains approximately 110,000 distinct CDR3 sequences, less than 30% of which appear only once. The source material was glioma tissue, nonneoplastic brain tissue, or PBMCs (not recorded which). Receptor source: a human donor with low-grade glioma or glioblastoma, undergoing nonglioma brain surgery, or in good health (not recorded which).

This clonotype was found many times. The rearrangement links TRBV24-1 to TRBJ2-1; TRBD2 matches 7 bases. V gave up 0 bases and J gave up 3 bases; unmatched junction bases: 1. Germline V lookup: CDR1 KGHDR, CDR2 SFDVKD. This CDR3 spans 15 amino acids. The CDR3 protein is CATSDLKRGYNEQFF. In DNA, the CDR3 is TGTGCCACCAGTGATTTGAAGCGGGGCTACAATGAGCAGTTCTTC.

This clonotype was seen repeatedly, ten times or more. The chain links TRBV29-1 to TRBJ2-7; D gene unclear. This CDR3 spans 13 amino acids. V was pared by 6 bases and J by 5 bases, with 17 bases between. Germline CDR1 is SQVTM and CDR2 is ANQGSEA. The CDR3 sequence: CSVRSRILDEQYF. The CDR3 DNA is TGCAGCGTCCGTTCCAGGATCTTGGACGAGCAGTACTTC.

Ten or more counts support this clonotype. This chain links TRBV14 with TRBJ1-6, with D tentatively TRBD1 (5 bases). The CDR3 is 15 residues long. The germline V and J ends were trimmed by 4 bases and 7 bases, with 14 bases remaining between them. Germline-derived CDR1 and CDR2 are SGHDN and FVKESK. CDR3 region: CASSRTGGTNSPLHF. Written as DNA, the CDR3 is TGTGCCAGCAGCCGAACGGGGGGTACAAATTCACCCCTCCACTTT.

This clonotype occurred a few times. V gene TRBV4-2 combines with J gene TRBJ2-3; 8 nucleotides align to TRBD2. There are 18 residues in the CDR3. Germline assignment: CDR1 LGHNA and CDR2 YNFKEQ. J was trimmed by 0 bases and V by 0 bases; bases with no gene match: 8. In DNA form, the CDR3 reads TGTGCCAGCAGCCAAGATTTCGGGGGGGGGAGGAGCACAGATACGCAGTATTTT. Amino acid sequence: CASSQDFGGGRSTDTQYF.

In regard to this clonotype: This may come from a read error, since a much larger clone is one base off. The chain recombines TRBV27 with TRBJ2-1, with 7 bases that match TRBD1. Germline V lookup: CDR1 MNHEY, CDR2 SMNVEV (reference sequence). The CDR3 spans 13 residues. The DNA for the CDR3 is TGTACCAGCGGAAGCCCGGGACAGAGCGAGCAGTTCTTC. This encodes CTSGSPGQSEQFF.

This clonotype was detected many times. V and J are TRBV19 and TRBJ2-1, with D possibly being TRBD2 (6 bases). Trimming stripped 4 bases from V and 10 bases from J, with 11 bases between. CDR1 and CDR2 from the germline V gene are LNHDA and SQIVND (reference sequence). CDR3 length equals 12 residues. The CDR3 sequence: CASSTGLREQFF. The DNA for the CDR3 is TGTGCCAGTAGTACGGGACTTCGGGAGCAGTTCTTC.

This clonotype was seen only a few times. The V gene is TRBV4-2, the J gene TRBJ2-6; D possibly corresponds to TRBD2 (5 bases). Trimming pared 0 bases from V and 0 bases from J, leaving 9 bases between. This CDR3 is built from 17 residues. The germline gives CDR1 LGHNA, CDR2 YNFKEQ. CDR3: CASSQDPGNSGANVLTF. In nucleotides, the CDR3 is TGTGCCAGCAGCCAAGATCCGGGAAACTCTGGGGCCAACGTCCTGACTTTC.

This clonotype was seen many times. The chain uses TRBV20-1 and TRBJ2-5; 7 nucleotides align to TRBD2. Germline-derived CDR1 and CDR2 are DFQATT and SNEGSKA (reference sequence). This CDR3 is 14 amino acids long. The ends lost 6 bases at V and 4 bases at J; junction bases unmatched: 11. The CDR3 protein is CSAHPRASGETQYF. The DNA for the CDR3 is TGCAGTGCCCATCCCCGGGCTAGCGGAGAGACCCAGTACTTC.

This clonotype was counted at least ten times. The J gene is TRBJ2-7, the V gene TRBV7-9; D not certain. Germline lookup yields CDR1 SEHNR and CDR2 FQNEAQ (reference sequence). The CDR3 has 14 amino acids. Trimming pared 4 bases from V and 1 base from J, leaving 11 bases between. The CDR3 sequence is CASSSSPQSYEQYF. The CDR3 nucleotides read TGTGCCAGCAGCTCGTCTCCCCAATCCTACGAGCAGTACTTC. Based on the CDR3 plus reference TRBV7-9 and TRBJ2-7, the full variable domain is DTGVSQNPRHKITKRGQNVTFRCDPISEHNRLYWYRQTLGQGPEFLTYFQNEAQLEKSRLLSDRFSAERPKGSFSTLEIQRTEQGDSAMYLCASSSSPQSYEQYFGPGTRLTVT.

Concerning this clonotype itself: Germline is not matched at one junction end, which may reflect a read error. The chain employs TRBV2 and TRBJ2-3; D is unresolved. Germline V CDR1 and CDR2: SNHLY, FYNNEI. The CDR3 runs to 16 residues. The CDR3: CASSELGTESTDTKYF. The CDR3 bases are TGTGCCAGCAGTGAACTGGGAACCGAAAGCACAGATACGAAGTATTTT. Combining the CDR3 with reference TRBV2 and TRBJ2-3 gives the whole variable domain EPEVTQTPSHQVTQMGQEVILRCVPISNHLYFYWYRQILGQKVEFLVSFYNNEISEKSEIFDDQFSVERPDGSNFTLKIRSTKLEDSAMYFCASSELGTESTDTKYFGPGTRLTVL.

The chain uses TRBV12-3 or TRBV12-4 and TRBJ2-1, with TRBD1 identical over 7 bases. The CDR3 extends over 15 amino acids. Trimming took 3 bases from V and 3 from J; bases not matched to a gene: 5. CDR3 residues: CASSLMRQGYNEQFF. Written as DNA, the CDR3 is TGTGCCAGCAGTTTGATGCGACAGGGCTACAATGAGCAGTTCTTC.

The table lists this clonotype with many counts. The CDR3 is CASSRRLSGVANTQYF. CDR3 bases: TGTGCCAGTAGTAGACGACTAAGCGGCGTCGCGAATACGCAGTATTTT. The chain uses TRBV19 and TRBJ2-3; D might be TRBD2 (5 bases). Germline lookup yields CDR1 LNHDA and CDR2 SQIVND (reference sequence). The CDR3 contains 16 residues. V gave up 4 bases and J gave up 7 bases, with 21 bases separating them.

This clonotype was detected a few times. The V gene is TRBV7-9, the J gene TRBJ2-1; no firm D call. V was pared by 1 base and J by 4 bases, with 11 bases between. CDR1 SEHNR and CDR2 FQNEAQ come from the germline V gene (reference sequence). This CDR3 comprises 15 residues. CDR3 loop: CASSLGANQYNEQFF. The DNA of the CDR3 is TGTGCCAGCAGCTTAGGGGCCAATCAGTACAATGAGCAGTTCTTC.